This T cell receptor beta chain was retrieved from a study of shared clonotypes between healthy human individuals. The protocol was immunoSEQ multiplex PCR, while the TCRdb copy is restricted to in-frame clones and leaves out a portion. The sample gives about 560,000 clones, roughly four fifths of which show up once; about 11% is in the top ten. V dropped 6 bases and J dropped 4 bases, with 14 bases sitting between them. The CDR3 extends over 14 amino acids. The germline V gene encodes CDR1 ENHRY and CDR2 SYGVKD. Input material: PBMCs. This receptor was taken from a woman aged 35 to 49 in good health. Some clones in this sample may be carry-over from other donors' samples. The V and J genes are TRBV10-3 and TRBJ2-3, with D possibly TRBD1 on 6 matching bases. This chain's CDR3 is CAIRVRGIADTQYF. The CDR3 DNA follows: TGTGCCATCAGGGTTAGGGGGATCGCAGATACGCAGTATTTT.